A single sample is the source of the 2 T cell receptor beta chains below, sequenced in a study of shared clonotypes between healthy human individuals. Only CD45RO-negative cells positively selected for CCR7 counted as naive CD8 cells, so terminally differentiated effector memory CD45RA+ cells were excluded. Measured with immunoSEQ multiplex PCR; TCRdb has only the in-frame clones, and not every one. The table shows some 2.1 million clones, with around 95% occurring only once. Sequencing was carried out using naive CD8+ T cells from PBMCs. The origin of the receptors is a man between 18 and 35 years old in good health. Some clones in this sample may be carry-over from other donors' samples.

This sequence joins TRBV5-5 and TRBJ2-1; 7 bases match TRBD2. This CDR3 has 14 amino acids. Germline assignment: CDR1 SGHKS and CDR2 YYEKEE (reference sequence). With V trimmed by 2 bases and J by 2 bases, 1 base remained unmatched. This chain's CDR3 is CASSLAGPYNEQFF. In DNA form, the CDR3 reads TGTGCCAGCAGCTTAGCGGGGCCCTACAATGAGCAGTTCTTC.

The CDR3 loop reads CASSHRDNEQFF. Written as DNA, the CDR3 is TGTGCCAGCAGCCACAGGGACAATGAGCAGTTCTTC. The chain joins TRBV7-9 to TRBJ2-1, with a possible D match to TRBD1 (6 bases). CDR3 length equals 12 residues. Germline V gene lookup returns CDR1 SEHNR and CDR2 FQNEAQ (reference sequence). The V and J ends lost 5 bases and 5 bases respectively, with 7 bases between them.